This T cell receptor (beta chain) was recovered during a study of siplizumab effects on memory and regulatory T cells. The CDR3 is made up of 13 amino acids. Deletions cut 6 bases from V and 0 bases from J, with 7 bases between. Germline CDR1 and CDR2: KGHSH and LQKENI. Repertoires were generated with immunoSEQ multiplex PCR, while TCRdb's copy carries only in-frame clones and drops some. The sample yields nearly 95,000 clones, approximately 95% seen once. The receptor comes from a human donor in good health. The chain joins TRBV18 to TRBJ2-3; no clear D gene. Sequenced material: non-Treg CD4+ T cells sorted from blood. CDR3: CASSDLSTDTQYF. In nucleotides, the CDR3 is TGTGCCAGCTCCGACCTTAGCACAGATACGCAGTATTTT.